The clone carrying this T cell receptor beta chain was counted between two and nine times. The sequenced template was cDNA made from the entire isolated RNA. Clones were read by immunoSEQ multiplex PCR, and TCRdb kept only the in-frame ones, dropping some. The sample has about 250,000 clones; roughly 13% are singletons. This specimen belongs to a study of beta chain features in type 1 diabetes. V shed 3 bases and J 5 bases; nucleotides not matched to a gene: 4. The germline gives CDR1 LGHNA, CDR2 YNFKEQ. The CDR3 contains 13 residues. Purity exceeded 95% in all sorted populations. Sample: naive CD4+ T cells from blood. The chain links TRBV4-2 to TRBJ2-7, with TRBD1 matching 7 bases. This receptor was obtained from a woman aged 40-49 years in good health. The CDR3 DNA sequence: TGTGCCAGCAGCCAGATGGACAGGAACGAGCAGTACTTC. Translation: CASSQMDRNEQYF.